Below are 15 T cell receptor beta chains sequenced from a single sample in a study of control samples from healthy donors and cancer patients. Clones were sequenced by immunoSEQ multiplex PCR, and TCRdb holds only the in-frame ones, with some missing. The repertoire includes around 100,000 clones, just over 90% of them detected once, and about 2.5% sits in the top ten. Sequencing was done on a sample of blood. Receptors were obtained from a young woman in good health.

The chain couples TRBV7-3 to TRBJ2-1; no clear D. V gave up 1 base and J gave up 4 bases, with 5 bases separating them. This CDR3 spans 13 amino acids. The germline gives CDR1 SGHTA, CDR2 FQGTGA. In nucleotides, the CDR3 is TGTGCCAGCAGCTTAAGCGGATACAATGAGCAGTTCTTC. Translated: CASSLSGYNEQFF.

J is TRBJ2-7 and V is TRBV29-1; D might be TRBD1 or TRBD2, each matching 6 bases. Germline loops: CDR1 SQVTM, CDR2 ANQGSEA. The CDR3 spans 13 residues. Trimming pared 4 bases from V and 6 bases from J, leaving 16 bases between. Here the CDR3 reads CSVGVGGESEQYF. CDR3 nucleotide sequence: TGCAGCGTTGGGGTGGGGGGCGAAAGCGAGCAGTACTTC.

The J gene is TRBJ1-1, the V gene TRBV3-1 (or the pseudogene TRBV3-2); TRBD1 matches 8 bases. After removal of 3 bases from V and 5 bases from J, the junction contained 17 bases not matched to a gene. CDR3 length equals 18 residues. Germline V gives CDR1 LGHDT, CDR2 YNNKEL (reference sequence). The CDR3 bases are TGTGCCAGCAGCCAGGACAAGACAGGGGCGACCTCTTCGACTGAAGCTTTCTTT. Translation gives CASSQDKTGATSSTEAFF.

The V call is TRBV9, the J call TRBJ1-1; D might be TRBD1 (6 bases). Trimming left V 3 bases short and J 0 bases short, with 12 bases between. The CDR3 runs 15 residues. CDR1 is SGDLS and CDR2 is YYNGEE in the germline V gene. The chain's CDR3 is CASSEMTGLNTEAFF. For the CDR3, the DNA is TGTGCCAGCAGCGAGATGACAGGTCTGAACACTGAAGCTTTCTTT.

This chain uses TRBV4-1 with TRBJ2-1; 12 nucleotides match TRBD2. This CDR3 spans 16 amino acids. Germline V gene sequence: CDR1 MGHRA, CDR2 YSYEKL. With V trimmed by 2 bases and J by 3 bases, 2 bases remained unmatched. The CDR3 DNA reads TGCGCCAGCAGCCAACTGACTAGCGGGGGCTACAATGAGCAGTTCTTC. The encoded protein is CASSQLTSGGYNEQFF.

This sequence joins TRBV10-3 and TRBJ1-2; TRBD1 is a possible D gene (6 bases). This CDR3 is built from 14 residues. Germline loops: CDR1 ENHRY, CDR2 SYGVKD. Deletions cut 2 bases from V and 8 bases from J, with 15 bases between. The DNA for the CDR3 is TGTGCCATCAGTGAGCTCCGGGACAATGGAGGCTACACCTTC. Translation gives CAISELRDNGGYTF.

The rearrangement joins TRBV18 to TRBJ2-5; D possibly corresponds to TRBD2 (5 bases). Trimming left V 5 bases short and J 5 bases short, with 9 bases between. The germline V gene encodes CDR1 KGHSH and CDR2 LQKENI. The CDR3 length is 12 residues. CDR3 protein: CASSGGTETQYF. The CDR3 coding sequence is TGTGCCAGCTCAGGAGGAACGGAGACCCAGTACTTC.

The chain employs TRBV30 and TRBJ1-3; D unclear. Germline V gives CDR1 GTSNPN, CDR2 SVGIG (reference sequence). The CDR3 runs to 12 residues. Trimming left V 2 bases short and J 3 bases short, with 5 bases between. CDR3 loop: CAWSTGGNTIYF. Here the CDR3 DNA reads TGTGCCTGGAGTACCGGTGGAAACACCATATATTTT. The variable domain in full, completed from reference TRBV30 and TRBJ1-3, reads SQTIHQWPATLVQPVGSPLSLECTVEGTSNPNLYWYRQAAGRGLQLLFYSVGIGQISSEVPQNLSASRPQDRQFILSSKKLLLSDSGFYLCAWSTGGNTIYFGEGSWLTVV.

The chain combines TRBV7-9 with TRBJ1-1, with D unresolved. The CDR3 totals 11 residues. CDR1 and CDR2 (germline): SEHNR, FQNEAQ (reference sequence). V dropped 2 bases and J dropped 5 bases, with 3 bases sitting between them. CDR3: CASSLLTEAFF. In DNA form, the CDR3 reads TGTGCCAGCAGCTTATTGACTGAAGCTTTCTTT.

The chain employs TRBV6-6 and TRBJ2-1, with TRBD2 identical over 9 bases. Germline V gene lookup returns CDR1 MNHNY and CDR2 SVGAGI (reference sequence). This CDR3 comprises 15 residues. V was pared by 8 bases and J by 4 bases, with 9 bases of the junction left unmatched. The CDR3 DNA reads TGTGCCAGCGCGAGGGGACTAGCAGATTACAATGAGCAGTTCTTC. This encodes CASARGLADYNEQFF.

The CDR3, as DNA: TGCAGTGCTAGTCCCGACAACTATGGCTACACCTTC. Protein product: CSASPDNYGYTF. The chain recombines TRBV20-1 with TRBJ1-2; D gene uncertain. The length of the CDR3 is 12 residues. V gave up 3 bases and J gave up 2 bases, with 7 bases separating them. Germline CDR1 DFQATT, CDR2 SNEGSKA (reference sequence).

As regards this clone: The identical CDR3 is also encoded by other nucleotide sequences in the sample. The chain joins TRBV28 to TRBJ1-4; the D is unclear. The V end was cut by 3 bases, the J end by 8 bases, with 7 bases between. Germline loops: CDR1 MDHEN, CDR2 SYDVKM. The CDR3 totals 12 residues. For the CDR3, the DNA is TGTGCCAGCAGTTTGGGGAGGGAAAAACTGTTTTTT. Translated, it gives CASSLGREKLFF.

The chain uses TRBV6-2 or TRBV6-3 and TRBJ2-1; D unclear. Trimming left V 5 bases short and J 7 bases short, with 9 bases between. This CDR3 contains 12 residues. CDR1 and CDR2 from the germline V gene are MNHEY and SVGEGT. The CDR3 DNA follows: TGTGCCAGCAGTCCGTTTTTGAATGAGCAGTTCTTC. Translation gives CASSPFLNEQFF.

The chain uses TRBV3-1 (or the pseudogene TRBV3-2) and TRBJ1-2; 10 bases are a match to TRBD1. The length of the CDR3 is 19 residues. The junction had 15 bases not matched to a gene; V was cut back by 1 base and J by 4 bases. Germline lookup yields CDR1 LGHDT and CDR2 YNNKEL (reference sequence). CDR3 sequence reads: CASSQGPGTGVSGGYGYTF. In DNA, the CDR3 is TGTGCCAGCAGCCAAGGGCCCGGGACAGGGGTTTCTGGTGGCTATGGCTACACCTTC.

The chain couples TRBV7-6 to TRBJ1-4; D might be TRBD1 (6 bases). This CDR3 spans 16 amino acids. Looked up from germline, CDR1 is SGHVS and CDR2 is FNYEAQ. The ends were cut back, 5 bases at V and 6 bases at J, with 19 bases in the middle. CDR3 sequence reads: CASSLTPQGPDEKLFF. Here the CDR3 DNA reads TGTGCCAGCAGCCTAACCCCGCAGGGGCCGGATGAAAAACTGTTTTTT.